The 32 T cell receptor beta chains below all came from one sample that was sequenced in a study of technical replicates of blood from a handful of donors. Profiled with immunoSEQ multiplex PCR; TCRdb holds only in-frame clones, not every one. The data show about 62,000 clones, roughly 98% seen once. Specimen: T cells isolated from PBMCs. These receptors were obtained from a human donor in good health.

This clone appeared once. The chain joins TRBV19 to TRBJ1-2; 7 nucleotides align to TRBD1. The length of the CDR3 is 17 residues. Losses at the gene ends were 0 bases for V and 6 bases for J; bases not matched to a gene: 13. Germline CDR1 reads LNHDA; CDR2 reads SQIVND (reference sequence). The CDR3 DNA is TGTGCCAGTAGTATAGACCCGAAGACAGGGAGACGTGATGGCTACACCTTC. Translation: CASSIDPKTGRRDGYTF. The entire variable domain, with the rest obtained from reference TRBV19 and TRBJ1-2, is as follows: DGGITQSPKYLFRKEGQNVTLSCEQNLNHDAMYWYRQDPGQGLRLIYYSQIVNDFQKGDIAEGYSVSREKKESFPLTVTSAQKNPTAFYLCASSIDPKTGRRDGYTFGSGTRLTVV.

The V call is TRBV7-7, the J call TRBJ2-1; 8 positions match TRBD1. CDR1 and CDR2 from the germline V gene are SSHAT and FNYEAQ (reference sequence). Unmatched junction bases numbered 4, after V lost 1 base and J lost 5 bases. The CDR3 contains 15 residues. The DNA for the CDR3 is TGTGCCAGCAGCTTAGGACAGGGGTTCCACAATGAGCAGTTCTTC. Translating gives CASSLGQGFHNEQFF. The full variable domain, in which reference TRBV7-7 and TRBJ2-1 provide the parts outside the CDR3, is GAGVSQSPRYKVTKRGQDVTLRCDPISSHATLYWYQQALGQGPEFLTYFNYEAQPDKSGLPSDRFSAERPEGSISTLTIQRTEQRDSAMYRCASSLGQGFHNEQFFGPGTRLTVL.

The chain uses TRBV2 and TRBJ1-2; maybe TRBD1 (6 bases). This CDR3 contains 14 residues. V lost 7 bases and J lost 9, with 21 bases in between. Germline CDR1 is SNHLY and CDR2 is FYNNEI. CDR3 in DNA: TGTGCCAGCAAGTTTCTCACAGGGTCTGAACGCTACACCTTC. It is translated as CASKFLTGSERYTF.

The chain employs TRBV6-5 and TRBJ2-7; the match to TRBD1 covers 7 bases. The CDR3 has 15 residues. J gave up 3 bases and V 6 bases, and 11 bases lay outside the gene matches. Germline assignment: CDR1 MNHEY and CDR2 SVGAGI. The CDR3: CASSRTQGVNYEQYF. CDR3 nucleotide sequence: TGTGCCAGCAGCCGCACGCAGGGGGTCAACTACGAGCAGTACTTC.

The chain joins TRBV27 to TRBJ1-1, with a possible D match to TRBD1 (5 bases). The CDR3 is 17 amino acids. Trimming stripped 6 bases from V and 2 bases from J, with 22 bases between. Germline assignment: CDR1 MNHEY and CDR2 SMNVEV (reference sequence). The chain's CDR3 is CASRPGPGLGFNTEAFF. The DNA of the CDR3 is TGTGCCAGCAGACCGGGCCCGGGACTAGGGTTCAACACTGAAGCTTTCTTT.

J is TRBJ2-7 and V is TRBV2, with D possibly matching TRBD1 (6 bases). The V gene lost 3 bases and the J gene lost 0 bases, with 15 bases spanning the gap. CDR3 length: 16 amino acids. From germline, CDR1 is SNHLY and CDR2 FYNNEI. The CDR3 DNA reads as TGTGCCAGCAGTGATCGTGATCGGACAGCCTCCTACGAGCAGTACTTC. This codes for CASSDRDRTASYEQYF.

This clone was counted once. This chain joins TRBV25-1 and TRBJ2-5; the match to TRBD1 covers 7 bases. V shed 3 bases, J shed 2 bases, and the junction held 3 bases outside the gene matches. The CDR3 covers 14 residues. The V gene's germline CDR1 is MGHDK and CDR2 SYGVNS. The chain's CDR3 is CASSESGQQETQYF. The DNA for the CDR3 is TGTGCCAGCAGTGAGTCGGGACAGCAAGAGACCCAGTACTTC.

The chain carries TRBV6-5 and TRBJ2-3; 7 positions agree with TRBD1. This CDR3 region has 15 residues. Germline values: CDR1 MNHEY, CDR2 SVGAGI. V shed 2 bases and J 2 bases; nucleotides not matched to a gene: 4. The CDR3 is CASSYAQGSTDTQYF. The CDR3 bases are TGTGCCAGCAGTTACGCACAGGGGTCCACAGATACGCAGTATTTT.

This chain joins TRBV6-5 and TRBJ2-2; possible D gene TRBD2, 5 bases. The germline V gene has CDR1 MNHEY and CDR2 SVGAGI. The CDR3 sequence is 16 residues long. Trimming removed 0 bases from V and 1 base from J, with 9 bases in between. CDR3 loop: CASSYSGVGNTGELFF. The CDR3 nucleotides read TGTGCCAGCAGTTACTCCGGGGTCGGGAACACCGGGGAGCTGTTTTTT.

The rearrangement uses TRBV6-1 and TRBJ2-7; TRBD2 matches 7 bases. CDR1 MNHNS and CDR2 SASEGT come from the germline V gene. V shed 6 bases and J 6 bases; nucleotides not matched to a gene: 2. This CDR3 region has 11 residues. This chain's CDR3 is CASRGEGEQYF. CDR3 DNA: TGTGCCAGCAGGGGGGAGGGCGAGCAGTACTTC.

The chain combines TRBV5-1 with TRBJ2-1; possible D gene TRBD2, 6 bases. Germline V CDR1 and CDR2: SGHRS, YFSETQ. The CDR3 totals 17 residues. V dropped 0 bases and J dropped 0 bases, with 13 bases sitting between them. This CDR3 reads CASSLVSAGRSYNEQFF. In DNA form, the CDR3 reads TGCGCCAGCAGCTTGGTTTCCGCGGGACGCTCCTACAATGAGCAGTTCTTC.

The rearrangement joins TRBV7-9 to TRBJ1-5; D is unresolved. The ends were cut back, 1 base at V and 4 bases at J, with 17 bases in the middle. The CDR3 consists of 17 residues. Germline CDR1 SEHNR, CDR2 FQNEAQ (reference sequence). DNA for the CDR3: TGTGCCAGCAGCTTAGGCGCAGGTCCCAGGCATAATCAGCCCCAGCATTTT. Translation gives CASSLGAGPRHNQPQHF.

The chain employs TRBV28 and TRBJ1-1; the D is unclear. Trimming cost V 6 bases and J 3 bases, with 14 bases left between them. This CDR3 comprises 14 residues. The germline gives CDR1 MDHEN, CDR2 SYDVKM. CDR3 protein: CASSLNFRDTEAFF. The DNA of the CDR3 is TGTGCCAGCAGCCTTAATTTCCGGGACACTGAAGCTTTCTTT.

The V and J genes are TRBV19 and TRBJ1-5; a weak D match, TRBD1 (5 bases). The ends were cut back, 8 bases at V and 4 bases at J, with 12 bases in the middle. CDR1 is LNHDA and CDR2 is SQIVND in the germline V gene (reference sequence). The CDR3 loop spans 13 amino acids. This CDR3 is CASSLDRNQPQHF. CDR3 bases: TGTGCCAGTTCCCTTGACAGAAATCAGCCCCAGCATTTT.

The chain has TRBV30 and TRBJ2-2; tentatively, D is TRBD2 (5 bases). The V gene lost 6 bases and the J gene lost 0 bases, with 11 bases spanning the gap. The CDR3 is 14 amino acids. Germline V gene data show CDR1 as GTSNPN and CDR2 as SVGIG (reference sequence). CDR3 nucleotides: TGTGCCTGCCCTGACGGGGCGAACACCGGGGAGCTGTTTTTT. It encodes CACPDGANTGELFF.

The V and J genes are TRBV18 and TRBJ1-2; 9 bases are a match to TRBD1. Per germline, CDR1 KGHSH and CDR2 LQKENI. The CDR3 loop spans 16 amino acids. The V gene end was trimmed by 6 bases and the J gene end by 2 bases; junction bases not matched to a gene: 10. The CDR3 DNA reads TGTGCCAGCTCCGAGGTCCCGGGACAGGGAAACTATGGCTACACCTTC. Its protein product is CASSEVPGQGNYGYTF.

This chain joins TRBV6-5 and TRBJ2-5, with a weak D call TRBD1 (7 bases). V lost 6 bases, J lost 4 bases, and 12 bases lay in between. This CDR3 spans 13 amino acids. The germline V gene has CDR1 MNHEY and CDR2 SVGAGI. The CDR3 here is CASRRQGGETQYF. The CDR3 coding sequence is TGTGCCAGCAGGCGACAGGGAGGAGAGACCCAGTACTTC.

This clone occurred once. The V call is TRBV5-4, the J call TRBJ1-2; D perhaps matches TRBD1 (6 bases). The V gene lost 1 base and the J gene lost 3 bases, with 25 bases spanning the gap. Germline V CDR1 and CDR2: SGHNT, YYREEE (reference sequence). CDR3 length equals 19 residues. CDR3: CASSLFGLLPGAGYYGYTF. CDR3 coding DNA: TGTGCCAGCAGCTTGTTTGGGCTGCTCCCAGGGGCAGGCTACTATGGCTACACCTTC.

This chain connects TRBV7-2 to TRBJ1-4; 8 bases fit TRBD1. CDR3 length equals 13 residues. CDR1 is SGHTA and CDR2 is FQGNSA in the germline V gene. The V gene end was trimmed by 4 bases and the J gene end by 8 bases; junction bases not matched to a gene: 3. CDR3 region: CASSSRTGEKLFF. DNA for the CDR3: TGTGCCAGCAGCTCCCGGACAGGGGAAAAACTGTTTTTT.

The chain couples TRBV28 to TRBJ2-1; TRBD2 aligns across 10 bases. Germline CDR1 MDHEN, CDR2 SYDVKM. The CDR3 has 15 residues. V shed 4 bases, J shed 5 bases, and the junction held 5 bases outside the gene matches. The CDR3 region has the DNA TGTGCCAGCAGTTCTTCTAGCGGGAGAAACAATGAGCAGTTCTTC. It is translated as CASSSSSGRNNEQFF.

This chain uses TRBV28 with TRBJ2-3; 12 bases fit TRBD2. This CDR3 is built from 15 residues. J was trimmed by 9 bases and V by 4 bases; bases with no gene match: 8. Germline-derived CDR1 and CDR2 are MDHEN and SYDVKM. This CDR3 is CASSSLLAGGVTQYF. The CDR3 DNA is TGTGCCAGCAGTTCCCTTCTAGCGGGAGGGGTCACGCAGTATTTT.

V usage is TRBV25-1 and J usage is TRBJ1-1; a possible D gene is TRBD1 (5 bases). The CDR3 is 12 amino acids. V lost 8 bases to trimming and J lost 4 bases, with 11 bases between them. CDR1 is MGHDK and CDR2 is SYGVNS in the germline V gene. The CDR3 bases are TGTGCCAGCTTGGGGGGGTCCACTGAAGCTTTCTTT. Its protein product is CASLGGSTEAFF. The complete variable domain, with remaining parts taken from reference TRBV25-1 and TRBJ1-1, reads EADIYQTPRYLVIGTGKKITLECSQTMGHDKMYWYQQDPGMELHLIHYSYGVNSTEKGDLSSESTVSRIRTEHFPLTLESARPSHTSQYLCASLGGSTEAFFGQGTRLTVV.

The rearrangement links TRBV7-6 to TRBJ2-7; 8 bases match TRBD1. V dropped 5 bases and J dropped 6; count of bases not matched to a gene: 6. The CDR3 length is 13 residues. Germline V gene lookup returns CDR1 SGHVS and CDR2 FNYEAQ. As DNA, the CDR3 is TGTGCCAGCAGCGCGGACAGGGTTGGCGAGCAGTACTTC. Translation: CASSADRVGEQYF.

This chain joins TRBV6-5 and TRBJ2-7, with TRBD2 identical over 11 bases. Trimming cost V 6 bases and J 3 bases; bases outside gene matches: 1. CDR1 and CDR2 (germline): MNHEY, SVGAGI. The CDR3 is 13 residues long. The CDR3 DNA sequence: TGTGCCAGCAGACTAGCGGGAGACTACGAGCAGTACTTC. Its translation: CASRLAGDYEQYF.

The V and J genes are TRBV10-2 and TRBJ2-7, with a possible D match to TRBD2 (5 bases). Germline assignment: CDR1 WSHSY and CDR2 SAAADI. Trimming took 7 bases from V and 2 from J, leaving 12 bases between them. This CDR3 is 13 amino acids long. The CDR3 nucleotides are TGCGCCAGCATGGACGGGATTACCTACGAGCAGTACTTC. Protein sequence: CASMDGITYEQYF.

The V gene is TRBV29-1, the J gene TRBJ2-1; TRBD2 aligns across 16 bases. CDR3 length equals 14 residues. CDR1 and CDR2 from the germline V gene are SQVTM and ANQGSEA. With V trimmed by 7 bases and J by 8 bases, 5 bases remained unmatched. The chain's CDR3 is CSAPGLAGGDEQFF. The CDR3 DNA reads TGCAGCGCCCCGGGACTAGCGGGAGGGGATGAGCAGTTCTTC.

The chain employs TRBV29-1 and TRBJ2-1; 10 bases fit TRBD2. CDR3 length equals 15 residues. V dropped 6 bases and J dropped 6; count of bases not matched to a gene: 11. Germline assignment: CDR1 SQVTM and CDR2 ANQGSEA. CDR3 bases: TGCAGCGTCCGGAACCTAGCGGGAGAGGGCAATGAGCAGTTCTTC. This codes for CSVRNLAGEGNEQFF.

The gene calls are TRBV10-3 and TRBJ1-2, with a tentative D call TRBD1 (5 bases). Germline V CDR1 and CDR2: ENHRY, SYGVKD. The V end lost 10 bases, the J end lost 7 bases, and 13 bases lay between the germline ends. This CDR3 is 11 amino acids long. Here the CDR3 reads CATMGGPGYTF. CDR3 bases: TGTGCCACGATGGGGGGACCTGGCTACACCTTC.

This clone was seen a single time. The V gene is TRBV4-1, the J gene TRBJ2-1; 9 nucleotides match TRBD2. Germline CDR1 is MGHRA and CDR2 is YSYEKL. The CDR3 spans 18 residues. Germline trimming cut 1 base from V and 6 bases from J; bases unmatched to any gene: 13. CDR3: CASSQGILSGSRSNEQFF. For the CDR3, the DNA is TGCGCCAGCAGCCAAGGGATTCTTAGCGGGAGCAGGAGCAATGAGCAGTTCTTC.

The chain links TRBV12-5 to TRBJ1-4; D ambiguous. Deletions cut 9 bases from V and 0 bases from J, with 11 bases between. The CDR3 runs to 14 residues. Germline assignment: CDR1 LGHNT and CDR2 FRNRAP. CDR3 sequence reads: CASTATTTNEKLFF. CDR3 DNA sequence: TGTGCTAGCACCGCGACTACAACTAATGAAAAACTGTTTTTT.

This clone was detected only a few times. V is TRBV15 and J is TRBJ2-7; 9 nucleotides agree with TRBD1. Germline CDR1 is LNHNV and CDR2 is YYDKDF (reference sequence). There are 13 residues in the CDR3. Losses at the gene ends were 3 bases for V and 7 bases for J; bases not matched to a gene: 4. CDR3 residues: CATSRDRGREQYF. The CDR3 DNA sequence: TGTGCCACCAGCAGGGACAGGGGTCGGGAGCAGTACTTC.

Turning to this clone: The same CDR3 can be traced to other DNA sequences in this sample. The genes are TRBV4-1 and TRBJ2-5; unclear D gene. Looked up from germline, CDR1 is MGHRA and CDR2 is YSYEKL. The CDR3 consists of 12 residues. V shed 0 bases and J shed 3 bases, with 2 bases lying between them. CDR3 DNA sequence: TGCGCCAGCAGCCAAGACAAAGAGACCCAGTACTTC. Translating gives CASSQDKETQYF.